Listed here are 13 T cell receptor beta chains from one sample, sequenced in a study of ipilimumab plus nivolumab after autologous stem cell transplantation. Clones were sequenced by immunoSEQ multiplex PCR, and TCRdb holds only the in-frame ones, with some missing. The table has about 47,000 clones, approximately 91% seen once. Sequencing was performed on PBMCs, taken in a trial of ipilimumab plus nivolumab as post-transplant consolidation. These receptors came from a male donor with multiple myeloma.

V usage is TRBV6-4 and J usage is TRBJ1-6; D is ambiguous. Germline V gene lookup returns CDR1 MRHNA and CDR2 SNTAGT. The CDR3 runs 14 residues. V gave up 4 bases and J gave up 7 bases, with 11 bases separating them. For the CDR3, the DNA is TGTGCCAGCAGTGCCGGGGTTGAGAATTCACCCCTCCACTTT. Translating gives CASSAGVENSPLHF.

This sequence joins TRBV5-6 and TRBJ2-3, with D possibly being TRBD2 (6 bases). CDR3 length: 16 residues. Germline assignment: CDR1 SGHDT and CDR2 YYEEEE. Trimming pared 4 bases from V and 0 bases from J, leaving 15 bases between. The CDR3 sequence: CASSTPRELSTDTQYF. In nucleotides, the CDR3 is TGTGCCAGCAGCACTCCCCGGGAGCTTAGCACAGATACGCAGTATTTT. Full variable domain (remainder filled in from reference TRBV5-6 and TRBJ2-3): DAGVTQSPTHLIKTRGQQVTLRCSPKSGHDTVSWYQQALGQGPQFIFQYYEEEERQRGNFPDRFSGHQFPNYSSELNVNALLLGDSALYLCASSTPRELSTDTQYFGPGTRLTVL.

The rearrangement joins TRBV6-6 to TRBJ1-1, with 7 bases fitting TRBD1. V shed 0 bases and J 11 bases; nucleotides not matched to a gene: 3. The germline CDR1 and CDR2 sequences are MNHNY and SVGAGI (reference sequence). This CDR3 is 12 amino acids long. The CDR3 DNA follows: TGTGCCAGCAGTTACTCCACAGGGGACGCTTTCTTT. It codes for CASSYSTGDAFF.

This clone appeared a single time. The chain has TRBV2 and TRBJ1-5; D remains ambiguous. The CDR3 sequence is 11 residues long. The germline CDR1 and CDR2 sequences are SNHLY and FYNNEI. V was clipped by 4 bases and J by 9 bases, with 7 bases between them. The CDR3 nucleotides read TGTGCCAGCAGTGCCCCGGGGCCCCAGCATTTT. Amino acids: CASSAPGPQHF.

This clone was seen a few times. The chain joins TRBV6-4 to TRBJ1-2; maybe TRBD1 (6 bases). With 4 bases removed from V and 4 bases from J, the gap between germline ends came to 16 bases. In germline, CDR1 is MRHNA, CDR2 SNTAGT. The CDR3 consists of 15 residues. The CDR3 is CASSVDVGATYGYTF. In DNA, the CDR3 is TGTGCCAGCAGTGTGGATGTGGGGGCTACCTATGGCTACACCTTC.

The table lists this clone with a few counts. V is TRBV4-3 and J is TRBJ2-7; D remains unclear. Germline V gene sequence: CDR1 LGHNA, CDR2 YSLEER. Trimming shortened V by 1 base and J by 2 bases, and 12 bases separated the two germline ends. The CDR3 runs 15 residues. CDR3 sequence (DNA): TGCGCCAGCAGCCAAGGGACGCCCGAGGCCTACGAGCAGTACTTC. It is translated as CASSQGTPEAYEQYF.

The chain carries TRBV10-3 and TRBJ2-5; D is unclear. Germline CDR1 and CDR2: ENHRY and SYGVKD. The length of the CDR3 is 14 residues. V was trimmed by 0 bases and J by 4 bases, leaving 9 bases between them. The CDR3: CAISESLVGETQYF. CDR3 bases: TGTGCCATCAGTGAGTCGTTGGTTGGAGAGACCCAGTACTTC.

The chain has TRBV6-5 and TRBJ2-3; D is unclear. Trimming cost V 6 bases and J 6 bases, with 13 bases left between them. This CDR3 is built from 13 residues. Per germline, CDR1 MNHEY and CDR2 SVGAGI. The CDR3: CASRTPGGDTQYF. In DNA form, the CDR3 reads TGTGCCAGCAGAACCCCAGGTGGGGATACGCAGTATTTT.

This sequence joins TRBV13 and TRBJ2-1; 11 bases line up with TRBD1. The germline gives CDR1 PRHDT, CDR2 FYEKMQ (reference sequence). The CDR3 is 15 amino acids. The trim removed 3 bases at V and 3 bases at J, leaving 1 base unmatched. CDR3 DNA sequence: TGTGCCAGCAGCTTGGACAGGGGGCTCTACAATGAGCAGTTCTTC. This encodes CASSLDRGLYNEQFF.

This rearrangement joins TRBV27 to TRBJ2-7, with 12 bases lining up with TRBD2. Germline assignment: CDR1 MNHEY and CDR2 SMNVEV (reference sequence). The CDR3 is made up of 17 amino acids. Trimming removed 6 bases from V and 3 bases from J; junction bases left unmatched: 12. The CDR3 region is CASRPTSGSPFVYEQYF. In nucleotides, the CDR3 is TGTGCCAGCAGACCGACTAGCGGGAGCCCCTTCGTCTACGAGCAGTACTTC.

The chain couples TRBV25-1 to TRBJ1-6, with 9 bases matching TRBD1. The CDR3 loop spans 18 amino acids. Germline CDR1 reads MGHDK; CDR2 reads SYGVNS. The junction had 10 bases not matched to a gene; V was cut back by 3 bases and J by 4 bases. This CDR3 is CASSEYRDRASYNSPLHF. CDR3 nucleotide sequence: TGTGCCAGCAGTGAGTACCGGGACAGGGCCTCGTATAATTCACCCCTCCACTTT.

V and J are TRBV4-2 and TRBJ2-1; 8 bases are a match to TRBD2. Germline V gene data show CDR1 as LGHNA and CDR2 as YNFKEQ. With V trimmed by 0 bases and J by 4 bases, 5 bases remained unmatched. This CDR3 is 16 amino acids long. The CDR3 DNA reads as TGTGCCAGCAGCCAAGATTGGGCGGGGGGATACAATGAGCAGTTCTTC. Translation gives CASSQDWAGGYNEQFF.

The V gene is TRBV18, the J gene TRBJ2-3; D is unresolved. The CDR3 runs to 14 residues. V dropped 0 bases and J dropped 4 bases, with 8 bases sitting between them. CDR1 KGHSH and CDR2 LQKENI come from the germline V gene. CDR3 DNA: TGTGCCAGCTCACCACCGGGTAGCCCAGATACGCAGTATTTT. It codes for CASSPPGSPDTQYF.